The 25 T cell receptor beta chains in this list originate from one sample, sequenced in a study of vaccination and CD4 T cells after COVID-19. Researchers used the Oncomine TCR Beta short-read assay to sequence DNA from cultured CD4+ T cells. TCRdb reanalysed the PCR reads using MiXCR and keeps one entry per CDR3 protein. The profile shows about 10,000 distinct CDR3 sequences, over 30% of them singletons. Treatment here: approximately 9-day PBMC culture with coronavirus spike peptide pools or control peptides (ViraFEST assay). Prior to the COVID-19 pandemic (2011-2018), the unexposed donor's CD4+ T cells were collected. These receptors have no identified antigens. Sequencing used CD4+ T cells from blood, cultured in vitro. The receptors were gathered from a human donor in good health.

The chain carries TRBV6-1 and TRBJ2-3, with 7 nucleotides matching TRBD2. The V and J ends lost 2 bases and 7 bases, in that order; junction bases with no gene match: 6. The V gene's germline CDR1 is MNHNS and CDR2 SASEGT. The CDR3 is made up of 14 amino acids. This CDR3 reads CASSEQAGFHTQYF. The CDR3 DNA reads as TGTGCCAGCAGTGAACAAGCGGGGTTCCATACGCAGTATTTT.

The chain uses TRBV2 and TRBJ2-7, with unresolved D. The ends were cut back, 7 bases at V and 2 bases at J, with 9 bases in the middle. The CDR3 runs to 12 residues. Germline assignment: CDR1 SNHLY and CDR2 FYNNEI. This chain's CDR3 is CASTRETYEQYF. The DNA of the CDR3 is TGTGCCAGCACTAGAGAGACCTACGAGCAGTACTTC. The variable domain in full, completed from reference TRBV2 and TRBJ2-7, reads EPEVTQTPSHQVTQMGQEVILRCVPISNHLYFYWYRQILGQKVEFLVSFYNNEISEKSEIFDDQFSVERPDGSNFTLKIRSTKLEDSAMYFCASTRETYEQYFGPGTRLTVT.

V usage is TRBV7-9 and J usage is TRBJ1-1, with D maybe TRBD1 (5 bases). Germline V lookup: CDR1 SEHNR, CDR2 FQNEAQ (reference sequence). The CDR3 sequence is 14 residues long. V was clipped by 1 base and J by 3 bases, with 9 bases between them. CDR3 nucleotides: TGTGCCAGCAGCTTAGGGGGACTGTACACTGAAGCTTTCTTT. Encoded protein: CASSLGGLYTEAFF.

The V and J genes are TRBV7-6 and TRBJ1-2; D possibly corresponds to TRBD1 (6 bases). CDR1 is SGHVS, CDR2 FNYEAQ, per germline. CDR3 length equals 13 residues. V lost 5 bases and J 7 bases, leaving 14 bases between the germline ends. CDR3 sequence: CASSAIQGSGYTF. As DNA, the CDR3 is TGTGCCAGCAGCGCGATACAGGGTAGTGGCTACACCTTC.

The gene calls are TRBV20-1 and TRBJ1-6; a possible D gene is TRBD1 (5 bases). There are 14 residues in the CDR3. Deletions cut 6 bases from V and 7 bases from J, with 16 bases between. Germline V gene sequence: CDR1 DFQATT, CDR2 SNEGSKA (reference sequence). The CDR3 DNA reads TGCAGTGCGGCTTTCGACAGACGGAATTCACCCCTCCACTTT. Protein: CSAAFDRRNSPLHF.

The chain combines TRBV2 with TRBJ1-1; a possible D gene is TRBD1 (5 bases). The CDR3 runs to 13 residues. The V end was cut by 6 bases, the J end by 5 bases, with 13 bases between. Germline values: CDR1 SNHLY, CDR2 FYNNEI. The CDR3 DNA sequence: TGTGCCAGCAGCGACCTTGGGGGAACTGAAGCTTTCTTT. As protein: CASSDLGGTEAFF.

The chain has TRBV20-1 and TRBJ1-5; TRBD1 agrees at 12 bases. This CDR3 has 16 amino acids. Unmatched junction bases numbered 9, after V lost 3 bases and J lost 6 bases. Germline loops: CDR1 DFQATT, CDR2 SNEGSKA (reference sequence). Written as DNA, the CDR3 is TGCAGTGCTAGTCGCGGGACAGGGGGCGAGAGTCAGCCCCAGCATTTT. Translated, it gives CSASRGTGGESQPQHF.

The V gene is TRBV5-1, the J gene TRBJ2-6; 9 nucleotides align to TRBD1. The ends lost 3 bases at V and 1 base at J; junction bases unmatched: 11. Germline CDR1 and CDR2: SGHRS and YFSETQ. CDR3 length equals 19 residues. CDR3 sequence: CASSSNRQGVASGANVLTF. CDR3 sequence (DNA): TGCGCCAGCAGCTCAAATCGACAGGGGGTAGCTTCTGGGGCCAACGTCCTGACTTTC. Combining the CDR3 with reference TRBV5-1 and TRBJ2-6 gives the whole variable domain KAGVTQTPRYLIKTRGQQVTLSCSPISGHRSVSWYQQTPGQGLQFLFEYFSETQRNKGNFPGRFSGRQFSNSRSEMNVSTLELGDSALYLCASSSNRQGVASGANVLTFGAGSRLTVL.

The chain is built from TRBV20-1 and TRBJ1-6; 7 nucleotides line up with TRBD1. The junction had 7 bases not matched to a gene; V was cut back by 5 bases and J by 0 bases. The CDR3 loop spans 16 amino acids. Per the germline V gene, CDR1 is DFQATT and CDR2 is SNEGSKA (reference sequence). The CDR3 protein is CSAGGQSSSYNSPLHF. As DNA, the CDR3 is TGCAGTGCTGGGGGACAGTCGAGCTCCTATAATTCACCCCTCCACTTT.

This clonotype has only one observation. V is TRBV5-4 and J is TRBJ2-1; 11 bases line up with TRBD1. Germline loops: CDR1 SGHNT, CDR2 YYREEE (reference sequence). CDR3 length: 14 residues. V dropped 4 bases and J dropped 9; count of bases not matched to a gene: 6. CDR3 DNA sequence: TGTGCCAGCAGCCGTACGGGACAGGGGGTTGAGCAGTTCTTC. This gives the protein CASSRTGQGVEQFF.

The CDR3 region is CASSQERAGSYNEQFF. CDR3 nucleotide sequence: TGCGCCAGCAGCCAAGAAAGAGCGGGATCCTACAATGAGCAGTTCTTC. The chain joins TRBV4-1 to TRBJ2-1; TRBD2 matches at 7 bases. The CDR3 sequence is 16 residues long. Germline CDR1 is MGHRA and CDR2 is YSYEKL. With V trimmed by 0 bases and J by 1 base, 3 bases remained unmatched.

V and J are TRBV27 and TRBJ1-3, with a weak D call TRBD1 (5 bases). Germline loops: CDR1 MNHEY, CDR2 SMNVEV (reference sequence). The CDR3 is made up of 15 amino acids. V gave up 3 bases and J gave up 1 base, with 10 bases separating them. CDR3 DNA: TGTGCCAGCAGTTTCCGGGGCGGTTCTGGAAACACCATATATTTT. Its translation: CASSFRGGSGNTIYF.

V is TRBV6-1 and J is TRBJ1-5, with a tentative D call TRBD1 (6 bases). This CDR3 is 16 amino acids long. The ends were cut back, 8 bases at V and 1 base at J, with 18 bases in the middle. CDR1 MNHNS and CDR2 SASEGT come from the germline V gene. CDR3 sequence reads: CASAGTRALSNQPQHF. CDR3 in DNA: TGTGCCAGCGCAGGGACACGAGCTTTGAGCAATCAGCCCCAGCATTTT.

The V and J genes are TRBV7-2 and TRBJ2-7, with a possible D match to TRBD2 (6 bases). V gave up 2 bases and J gave up 6 bases, with 11 bases separating them. From germline, CDR1 is SGHTA and CDR2 FQGNSA. This CDR3 has 13 residues. The chain's CDR3 is CASSLMLAPEQYF. The CDR3 nucleotides read TGTGCCAGCAGCTTAATGCTAGCGCCCGAGCAGTACTTC.

CDR3 nucleotides: TGTGCCAGCAGCCTGCTTATGGTCGGGTACAATGAGCAGTTCTTC. Its protein product is CASSLLMVGYNEQFF. The V call is TRBV14, the J call TRBJ2-1; D is unclear. V was clipped by 4 bases and J by 4 bases, with 14 bases between them. Germline V lookup: CDR1 SGHDN, CDR2 FVKESK. The CDR3 consists of 15 residues.

This clonotype was picked up a small number of times. The rearrangement joins TRBV6-2 or TRBV6-3 to TRBJ1-5; D is undetermined. Looked up from germline, CDR1 is MNHEY and CDR2 is SVGEGT. The germline V and J ends were trimmed by 5 bases and 5 bases, with 13 bases remaining between them. The CDR3 contains 14 residues. The CDR3 coding sequence is TGTGCCAGCAGTCCACTCAAGCGGGATCAGCCCCAGCATTTT. Amino acids: CASSPLKRDQPQHF.

The rearrangement uses TRBV7-6 and TRBJ2-1; no clear D. Trimming left V 5 bases short and J 0 bases short, with 8 bases between. Germline-derived CDR1 and CDR2 are SGHVS and FNYEAQ. This CDR3 is built from 14 residues. CDR3 protein: CASSPPYSYNEQFF. The DNA of the CDR3 is TGTGCCAGCAGCCCCCCCTACTCCTACAATGAGCAGTTCTTC.

There are a few counts of this clonotype. The rearrangement joins TRBV12-3 or TRBV12-4 to TRBJ2-1, with D unclear. Trimming pared 2 bases from V and 9 bases from J, leaving 8 bases between. This CDR3 has 12 amino acids. CDR3 nucleotide sequence: TGTGCCAGCAGTTTAATGGGTCGTGAGCAGTTCTTC. Residues: CASSLMGREQFF.

This clonotype has a handful of counts. The rearrangement links TRBV15 to TRBJ1-5; D ambiguous. The CDR3 spans 14 residues. Between the trimmed V and J ends, which lost 5 bases and 1 base, there was a span of 9 bases. Germline CDR1 LNHNV, CDR2 YYDKDF (reference sequence). The CDR3 region has the DNA TGTGCCACCAGCTGGGAGTTGAGCAATCAGCCCCAGCATTTT. As protein: CATSWELSNQPQHF.

This chain connects TRBV11-2 to TRBJ1-1, with TRBD1 as a possible D gene (5 bases). Germline V gives CDR1 SGHAT, CDR2 FQNNGV. The CDR3 length is 14 residues. Trimming cost V 4 bases and J 4 bases, with 13 bases left between them. The CDR3 coding sequence is TGTGCCAGCAGCTCGGCGGACACCAGCACTGAAGCTTTCTTT. Amino acids: CASSSADTSTEAFF. The full variable domain, in which reference TRBV11-2 and TRBJ1-1 provide the parts outside the CDR3, is EAGVAQSPRYKIIEKRQSVAFWCNPISGHATLYWYQQILGQGPKLLIQFQNNGVVDDSQLPKDRFSAERLKGVDSTLKIQPAKLEDSAVYLCASSSADTSTEAFFGQGTRLTVV.

In its sample, this clonotype ranks as medium-sized. Here the CDR3 DNA reads TGCAGTGCCCGCGGGGGGGAGTTAACCCCCTATGGCTACACCTTC. This gives the protein CSARGGELTPYGYTF. The J gene is TRBJ1-2, the V gene TRBV20-1; D is perhaps TRBD1 (5 bases). V dropped 6 bases and J dropped 4 bases, with 21 bases sitting between them. Germline CDR1 DFQATT, CDR2 SNEGSKA (reference sequence). The CDR3 totals 15 residues.

The chain links TRBV12-3 or TRBV12-4 to TRBJ1-2; D is uncertain. Trimming cost V 6 bases and J 0 bases, with 11 bases left between them. The CDR3 covers 14 residues. The chain's CDR3 is CASRRWSPNYGYTF. CDR3 sequence (DNA): TGTGCCAGCAGGAGGTGGAGCCCTAACTATGGCTACACCTTC.

The CDR3 DNA reads as TGTGCCAGCAGCGTGGGCGGGACGCCCTACAATGAGCAGTTCTTC. Translation: CASSVGGTPYNEQFF. This chain uses TRBV11-2 with TRBJ2-1; D may be TRBD2 (6 bases). The CDR3 sequence is 15 residues long. CDR1 SGHAT and CDR2 FQNNGV come from the germline V gene. Between the trimmed V and J ends, which lost 5 bases and 2 bases, there was a span of 13 bases.

This sequence joins TRBV6-1 and TRBJ1-2; 8 nucleotides agree with TRBD1. Unmatched junction bases numbered 10, after V lost 6 bases and J lost 4 bases. CDR1 and CDR2 (germline): MNHNS, SASEGT. CDR3 length: 15 residues. Written as DNA, the CDR3 is TGTGCCAGCAGCCCAACAGGACAGGGCCTCTATGGCTACACCTTC. Protein sequence: CASSPTGQGLYGYTF.

The chain recombines TRBV12-3 or TRBV12-4 with TRBJ2-2, with 9 bases that match TRBD2. This CDR3 contains 15 residues. V lost 6 bases to trimming and J lost 5 bases; unmatched junction nucleotides: 7. DNA of the CDR3: TGTGCCAGCAGCCAGCTAGCGGGGACAACCGGGGAGCTGTTTTTT. Amino acid sequence: CASSQLAGTTGELFF.